A single sample is the source of the 14 T cell receptor beta chains below, sequenced in a study of T-cell reconstitution after alpha-beta-depleted transplantation in children. Researchers prepared the TCRbeta library using unique molecular identifiers, the study reports. One entry per CDR3 protein results from TCRdb running MiXCR on the PCR reads. The profile shows approximately 510,000 distinct CDR3 sequences, about 17% of them singletons. The material was PBMCs from the stem cell graft donor, obtained from the stem cell graft. The origin of the receptors is a human donor who donated a stem cell graft to a child with acute lymphoblastic leukemia.

This clonotype appeared a few times. The chain uses TRBV27 and TRBJ2-1; TRBD1 aligns across 9 bases. With V trimmed by 8 bases and J by 9 bases, 8 bases remained unmatched. The CDR3 consists of 13 residues. Per germline, CDR1 MNHEY and CDR2 SMNVEV (reference sequence). As DNA, the CDR3 is TGTGCCAGCGGGGGACAGGGCAAACGTGAGCAGTTCTTC. Its protein product is CASGGQGKREQFF.

This clonotype has just a few counts. V usage is TRBV7-9 and J usage is TRBJ1-1; no reliable D call. This CDR3 region has 14 residues. V dropped 5 bases and J dropped 6 bases, with 16 bases sitting between them. Germline V gene lookup returns CDR1 SEHNR and CDR2 FQNEAQ (reference sequence). CDR3 bases: TGTGCCAGCAGCCCCACTCCTACCGGGTCTGAAGCTTTCTTT. This encodes CASSPTPTGSEAFF.

The J gene is TRBJ2-1, the V gene TRBV7-8, with D uncertain. The CDR3 sequence is 14 residues long. The V gene lost 1 base and the J gene lost 7 bases, with 11 bases spanning the gap. The germline gives CDR1 SGHVS, CDR2 FQNEAQ. CDR3 region: CASSLVSVGNEQFF. The CDR3 region has the DNA TGTGCCAGCAGCTTAGTCAGTGTGGGAAATGAGCAGTTCTTC.

The chain couples TRBV7-8 to TRBJ2-7; a weak D match, TRBD2 (5 bases). There are 15 residues in the CDR3. Germline values: CDR1 SGHVS, CDR2 FQNEAQ. Trimming removed 5 bases at V and 3 bases at J, with 17 bases between. CDR3 sequence (DNA): TGTGCCAGCAGCCCCCGCGGGCCTAGACTCTACGAGCAGTACTTC. Translation: CASSPRGPRLYEQYF.

The rearrangement uses TRBV3-1 and TRBJ2-7; 9 nucleotides line up with TRBD2. Germline V gene sequence: CDR1 LGHDT, CDR2 YNNKEL (reference sequence). V lost 7 bases, J lost 5 bases, and 9 bases stayed unmatched. This CDR3 region has 14 residues. CDR3 sequence: CASMLGREGHEQYF. The DNA of the CDR3 is TGTGCCAGCATGTTAGGGCGGGAGGGTCACGAGCAGTACTTC.

This clonotype was picked up a small number of times. The chain is built from TRBV6-1 and TRBJ2-7, with no clear D. Germline lookup yields CDR1 MNHNS and CDR2 SASEGT. This CDR3 has 16 residues. The germline V and J ends were trimmed by 2 bases and 3 bases, with 17 bases remaining between them. This CDR3 reads CASSEREERNDYEQYF. The CDR3 DNA is TGTGCCAGCAGTGAAAGGGAAGAACGTAACGACTACGAGCAGTACTTC.

A word on this clonotype: A much larger clone differs from this one at a single base, so this may be a read error. The rearrangement uses TRBV7-6 and TRBJ2-1; D unresolved. This CDR3 has 12 residues. Germline assignment: CDR1 SGHVS and CDR2 FNYEAQ. V shed 8 bases and J shed 5 bases, with 10 bases lying between them. The CDR3 DNA follows: TGTGCCAGCGGCCCCTGGGACAATGAGCAGTTCTTC. Translation gives CASGPWDNEQFF.

This clonotype was seen a few times. The chain recombines TRBV29-1 with TRBJ2-2, with D possibly TRBD2 on 5 matching bases. The CDR3 contains 15 residues. Trimming removed 7 bases at V and 2 bases at J, with 17 bases between. Per germline, CDR1 SQVTM and CDR2 ANQGSEA. For the CDR3, the DNA is TGCAGCGCACGACCCAGCGGCTTCAACACCGGGGAGCTGTTTTTT. Encoded protein: CSARPSGFNTGELFF.

V gene TRBV29-1 combines with J gene TRBJ2-7, with TRBD1 matching over 7 bases. CDR3 length: 13 amino acids. After removal of 6 bases from V and 5 bases from J, the junction contained 10 bases not matched to a gene. Per the germline V gene, CDR1 is SQVTM and CDR2 is ANQGSEA. DNA of the CDR3: TGCAGCGTCGCCGACAGGGTAAGCCACGAGCAGTACTTC. It yields the protein CSVADRVSHEQYF.

Written as DNA, the CDR3 is TGTGCCAGCAGCCTACCAGCCCTTGCCTCCTATGGCTACACCTTC. It yields the protein CASSLPALASYGYTF. The chain couples TRBV7-9 to TRBJ1-2; unclear D gene. CDR1 and CDR2 from the germline V gene are SEHNR and FQNEAQ (reference sequence). Trimming pared 5 bases from V and 4 bases from J, leaving 17 bases between. There are 15 residues in the CDR3.

This clonotype was picked up a small number of times. The gene calls are TRBV9 and TRBJ2-3; no clear D gene. Germline V lookup: CDR1 SGDLS, CDR2 YYNGEE. V was shortened by 0 bases and J by 5 bases, with 4 bases between the two germline ends. The CDR3 is 12 residues long. The CDR3 sequence is CASSVEIDTQYF. CDR3 nucleotides: TGTGCCAGCAGCGTAGAGATAGATACGCAGTATTTT.

V and J are TRBV6-5 and TRBJ2-1; perhaps TRBD2 as D (6 bases). V was pared by 5 bases and J by 11 bases, with 13 bases between. The CDR3 loop spans 12 amino acids. Germline loops: CDR1 MNHEY, CDR2 SVGAGI. The CDR3 is CASSPDYLKQFF. CDR3 in DNA: TGTGCCAGCAGTCCGGACTACCTCAAGCAGTTCTTC.

As DNA, the CDR3 is TGCAGTGCTAGAGTCCCTGGGAGGGGGCCCTATGGCTACACCTTC. It is translated as CSARVPGRGPYGYTF. The V gene is TRBV20-1, the J gene TRBJ1-2; 7 bases align to TRBD1. From germline, CDR1 is DFQATT and CDR2 SNEGSKA (reference sequence). V was clipped by 1 base and J by 4 bases; unmatched bases: 9. The CDR3 loop spans 15 amino acids.

This clonotype was counted a single time. This chain joins TRBV7-8 and TRBJ2-7, with D maybe TRBD2 (6 bases). The CDR3 has 14 amino acids. Trimming shortened V by 5 bases and J by 5 bases, and 16 bases separated the two germline ends. Per germline, CDR1 SGHVS and CDR2 FQNEAQ. CDR3: CASSLWGEVNEQYF. CDR3 bases: TGTGCCAGCAGCCTTTGGGGGGAGGTCAACGAGCAGTACTTC. Supplemented by reference TRBV7-8 and TRBJ2-7, the full variable domain reads GAGVSQSPRYKVAKRGQDVALRCDPISGHVSLFWYQQALGQGPEFLTYFQNEAQLDKSGLPSDRFFAERPEGSVSTLKIQRTQQEDSAVYLCASSLWGEVNEQYFGPGTRLTVT.